A selection of T cell receptor beta chains follows, all from one sample in a study of regulatory and conventional T cells in RAG deficiency. Clones were read by immunoSEQ multiplex PCR, and TCRdb kept only the in-frame ones, dropping some. The repertoire has 40,000 to 55,000 clones, 90% of them found once; the top ten carry 0.51%. These sequences were also reported in another study, on regulatory T cells.

Sequencing was carried out using CD4+ effector T cells sorted from blood. The source of these receptors is a human donor in good health. The conserved cysteine and the conserved F or W are not part of the CDR3 here.

V gene: TRBV28; J gene: TRBJ2-7; CDR3 protein: ASSPYGLKNNEQY
V gene: TRBV6-5; J gene: TRBJ2-2; CDR3 protein: ASRRDRDTGELF
V gene: TRBV18; J gene: TRBJ2-5; CDR3 protein: ASSPGTQETQY
V gene: TRBV9; J gene: TRBJ2-2; CDR3 protein: ASSVAGVGNTGELF
V gene: TRBV15; J gene: TRBJ1-4; CDR3 protein: ATRGMGLGEKLF
V gene: TRBV12-5; J gene: TRBJ2-1; CDR3 protein: ASGLVQSYNEQF
V gene: TRBV7-9; J gene: TRBJ2-1; CDR3 protein: ASSPLGVLFSYNEQF
V gene: TRBV2; J gene: TRBJ2-7; CDR3 protein: ASTGRIGQY
V gene: TRBV5-1; J gene: TRBJ2-5; CDR3 protein: ASRQGALQETQY
V gene: TRBV11-3; J gene: TRBJ1-2; CDR3 protein: AGYGYT
V gene: TRBV6-1; J gene: TRBJ1-5; CDR3 protein: ASWGQYSNQPQH
V gene: TRBV29-1; J gene: TRBJ1-4; CDR3 protein: SASTGFNEKLF
V gene: TRBV6-6; J gene: TRBJ2-1; CDR3 protein: ASSYEGSNEQF
V gene: TRBV27; J gene: TRBJ2-1; CDR3 protein: ASRKGLAGIEQF
V gene: TRBV7-3; J gene: TRBJ2-5; CDR3 protein: ASSLTGTGQETQY
V gene: TRBV5-4; J gene: TRBJ1-1; CDR3 protein: ASSPDGNTEAF
V gene: TRBV10-1; J gene: TRBJ2-7; CDR3 protein: ASSEAISYEQY
V gene: TRBV11-3; J gene: TRBJ2-3; CDR3 protein: ASSLGTSGGSDTQY
V gene: TRBV28; J gene: TRBJ1-2; CDR3 protein: ACSSLGGGGYT
V gene: TRBV21-1; J gene: TRBJ1-2; CDR3 protein: ASSSRTRGYT